This TCR beta chain was observed in a study of OX40 agonist ivuxolimab in advanced cancers. At the level of the whole study: Ivuxolimab, which targeted the costimulatory receptor OX40 (CD134), was an agonistic, fully human IgG2 monoclonal antibody. In the dose-escalation cohort, roughly four fifths of patients were male, and the mean age was roughly 60 years, with a range of about 23 to 90. Peripheral TCRbeta sequencing was intended to test whether TCR sequence diversity was altered and clonal T-cell expansion was caused by ivuxolimab. Patients were allowed to have had prior anti-PD-1, anti-PD-L1 or anti-CTLA-4 therapy, and around two fifths of the dose-escalation patients had been treated with checkpoint inhibitors. Among the roughly 52 dose-escalation patients, about 20 had hepatocellular carcinoma, 15 or so melanoma, 9 renal cell carcinoma and 9 head and neck cancer. Three dose-escalation patients achieved partial responses, one with hepatocellular carcinoma and two with cutaneous melanoma. Intravenous ivuxolimab was administered to patients every 2 weeks at six dose levels: 0.01, 0.1, 0.3, 1.5, 3 and 10 mg/kg. The monotherapy dose-escalation portion (N ≈ 55 patients) of the phase I ivuxolimab trial is reported in the paper. General study outcomes and caveats: The antigen specificity of the clonally expanded peripheral T cells was not determined. On average, CD8+ T cells showed more expanded clones than CD4+ T cells after ivuxolimab. In the 0.1-3.0 mg/kg groups, partial responders had among the lowest normalized peripheral clonal expansion, particularly in CD8+ T cells. At doses of 0.1 to 3.0 mg/kg, clonal expansion of both CD4+ and CD8+ blood T cells was observed from baseline to week 6. Low levels of normalized T-cell clonal expansion were also seen in some patients who did not respond.

The trial excluded patients who had a history of autoimmune disease or were on systemic immunosuppression. Peripheral blood for TCR sequencing was collected from all dose cohorts at baseline, on cycle 4 day 1, and on cycle 7 day 1. Samples came from an open-label, multicenter, first-in-human phase I dose-escalation trial of ivuxolimab. Adults with locally advanced or metastatic head and neck squamous cell, hepatocellular, melanoma or renal cell carcinoma were enrolled in the trial. Before TCR sequencing, CD4+ and CD8+ T cells were separately sorted from peripheral blood. The CDR3 holds 15 amino acids from the cysteine to the phenylalanine. The entry retains the CDR3 DNA only, 45 bases that are in frame from base 1. Via the germline V gene, CDR1 is LGHNA and CDR2 YNFKEQ. Relative to germline, V is missing 3 bases and J is missing 4 bases, with 6 bases of the junction outside any gene match. As for this clone: The antigen it binds to is not known. Base qualities are not at hand, and no much larger clone is one base apart.

To sequence the TCRbeta CDR3 region, genomic DNA was isolated from the sorted cells. The immunoSEQ Assay was used to sequence the TCRbeta CDR3 regions. Not all clones reach the TCRdb copy of this immuneACCESS table, which keeps in-frame sequences only. Checked studies attribute under half of the gap to unresolved V genes and leave the rest unexplained. The sample table records about 14,000 clones; roughly 87% of these occur just once. Under 80% of the sample is taken by the ten largest. The receptor's source is an adult with an advanced solid tumor such as melanoma, head and neck, liver or kidney cancer. Recombination joined TRBV4-2 with TRBJ1-1; TRBD1 agrees with 9 junctional bases. Material: CD4+ or CD8+ T cells sorted from blood, obtained in a trial of the OX40 agonist ivuxolimab. The sequence in DNA is TGTGCCAGCAGCCAGGACAGGGGAGAGGGCACTGAAGCTTTCTTT. Translated, this gives CASSQDRGEGTEAFF.